This T cell receptor (beta chain) was identified in a study of cytomegalovirus exposure and HLA in healthy donors. Study summary: An earlier analysis identified approximately 110 million unique TCR beta sequences in about 179 million T cells. Clustering assigned 81% of the approximately 390 genotyped donors to the Caucasian-associated ancestry cluster. The study's findings and limits: Other equally common chains were less clonally expanded than HLA-associated TCR beta chains, a later analysis showed. According to a later analysis, most TCR beta chains associated with CMV appeared HLA-restricted.

PCR was performed using 60 Vbeta and 13 Jbeta primers. The method was immunoSEQ multiplex PCR; TCRdb's version includes in-frame clones alone and lacks a portion of them. The sample shows 150,000 to 200,000 clones, around 80% of them seen only once. Points on this clone: Its target is unknown.

There are 15 residues in the CDR3. The sequenced material came from PBMCs. J is TRBJ1-5 and V is TRBV21-1. TRBV21-1 is a pseudogene. This receptor was identified in a woman between 25 and 40 years old in good health and CMV-seropositive. CDR3 sequence: CALADSPVSNQPQHF. CDR3 sequence (DNA): TGTGCCCTAGCGGACAGCCCCGTCAGCAATCAGCCCCAGCATTTT.